Reported below is one TCR beta chain. The antigen is unknown. The PCR ran on 60 Vbeta and 13 Jbeta primers. TCRdb keeps only in-frame clones here, not all; method: immunoSEQ multiplex PCR. The sample carries approximately 88,000 clones, around 80% recorded once. The data are from a study of cytomegalovirus exposure and HLA in healthy donors. The study's findings and limits: Upon later analysis, HLA-associated TCR beta chains proved more clonally expanded than other, equally common chains.

The sample consisted of PBMCs. The sequence was obtained from a man aged 18-30 years in good health and CMV-seronegative.

CDR3: CATSRAGGAYEQYF. CDR3 nucleotide sequence: TGTGCCACCAGCAGAGCGGGGGGAGCCTACGAGCAGTACTTC. This chain joins TRBV15 and TRBJ2-7; 7 positions match TRBD2. Germline CDR1 LNHNV, CDR2 YYDKDF (reference sequence). Trimming at V came to 1 base and at J to 2 bases, leaving 2 bases not matched to a gene. The CDR3 loop spans 14 amino acids.